One sample yielded the 8 T cell receptor beta chains listed below, sequenced in a study of T cells in Graves' hyperthyroidism and ophthalmopathy. There were TCR beta CDR3 regions amplified from RNA transcripts. Researchers ran a first-round RT-PCR on the TCR CDR3 using the HTBI primer set. TCRdb reprocessed the multiplex PCR reads with MiXCR, giving one entry per CDR3 protein. The sample consists of about 400,000 distinct CDR3 sequences, about 12% of them appearing once. The material sequenced was blood. The receptors were gathered from a woman under 30 with Graves' hyperthyroidism.

This clonotype was counted at least ten times. V usage is TRBV20-1 and J usage is TRBJ1-2; possible D gene TRBD1, 6 bases. The V and J ends lost 0 bases and 2 bases respectively, with 10 bases between them. The CDR3 covers 14 residues. Looked up from germline, CDR1 is DFQATT and CDR2 is SNEGSKA (reference sequence). This CDR3 is CSARDGGGNYGYTF. Written as DNA, the CDR3 is TGCAGTGCTAGAGATGGAGGGGGGAACTATGGCTACACCTTC.

In the case of this clonotype: This may be a read error: a much more frequent sequence differs by one nucleotide. The V call is TRBV3-1, the J call TRBJ2-1; no clear D. The V end lost 1 base, the J end lost 2 bases, and 9 bases lay between the germline ends. CDR3 length equals 15 residues. CDR1 LGHDT and CDR2 YNNKEL come from the germline V gene (reference sequence). CDR3 sequence reads: CASSQGTPAYNEQFF. CDR3 nucleotides: TGTGCCAGCAGCCAAGGTACCCCAGCCTACAATGAGCAGTTCTTC.

This clonotype came up many times. The chain carries TRBV20-1 and TRBJ2-7, with D unclear. The germline V and J ends were trimmed by 5 bases and 3 bases, with 11 bases remaining between them. The CDR3 sequence is 12 residues long. CDR1 is DFQATT and CDR2 is SNEGSKA in the germline V gene (reference sequence). In DNA form, the CDR3 reads TGCAGTGCTCTGATAGACTTCTACGAGCAGTACTTC. It codes for CSALIDFYEQYF.

In its sample, this clonotype was seen many times. The chain has TRBV7-2 and TRBJ2-5; D gene ambiguous. This CDR3 is built from 14 residues. Per germline, CDR1 SGHTA and CDR2 FQGNSA. The V end was cut by 10 bases, the J end by 5 bases, with 20 bases between. Here the CDR3 reads CAIPKYSGGETQYF. CDR3 coding DNA: TGTGCCATACCCAAGTATTCGGGTGGGGAGACCCAGTACTTC.

This rearrangement joins TRBV11-1 to TRBJ2-7; tentative D call: TRBD2 (5 bases). The CDR3 spans 16 residues. The V end lost 5 bases, the J end lost 2 bases, and 19 bases lay between the germline ends. Germline V gene data show CDR1 as SGHAT and CDR2 as FQDESV (reference sequence). In DNA form, the CDR3 reads TGTGCCAGCAGCGACTATCGGACCGAGAACCCCTACGAGCAGTACTTC. This translates into CASSDYRTENPYEQYF.

This clonotype was detected ten times or more. The chain is built from TRBV12-3 or TRBV12-4 and TRBJ1-1; no clear D. Trimming pared 7 bases from V and 1 base from J, leaving 7 bases between. The CDR3 sequence is 12 residues long. CDR3 sequence: CASKPGNTEAFF. As DNA, the CDR3 is TGTGCCAGCAAGCCGGGGAACACTGAAGCTTTCTTT.

In its sample, this clonotype was seen a few times. This chain links TRBV9 with TRBJ2-7; 7 bases are shared with TRBD2. CDR1 SGDLS and CDR2 YYNGEE come from the germline V gene. The CDR3 has 15 residues. With 0 bases clipped from V and 5 bases from J, the junction kept 8 bases outside the gene matches. As DNA, the CDR3 is TGTGCCAGCAGCGTAGGGGCGGGGGAGAAGAACGAGCAGTACTTC. Translated: CASSVGAGEKNEQYF.

This clonotype was seen ten or more times. This sequence joins TRBV7-2 and TRBJ1-1, with a weak D call TRBD1 (5 bases). Trimming pared 3 bases from V and 10 bases from J, leaving 15 bases between. This CDR3 has 13 residues. Germline values: CDR1 SGHTA, CDR2 FQGNSA. CDR3 DNA: TGTGCCAGCAGCTTGGGGCTTGTTCGGGTAGCTTTCTTT. Translation: CASSLGLVRVAFF.